The 26 T cell receptor beta chains given below trace back to one sample, sequenced in a study of shared clonotypes between healthy human individuals. Profiling relied on immunoSEQ multiplex PCR, and the TCRdb table lists in-frame clones only, not all of them. The profile shows fewer than 600,000 clones, approximately 71% of them singletons. Material: PBMCs. All receptors come from a woman aged 40 to 50 in good health. Some clones in this sample may be carry-over from other donors' samples.

V and J are TRBV2 and TRBJ1-2; D gene uncertain. V dropped 7 bases and J dropped 2 bases, with 17 bases sitting between them. The germline V gene encodes CDR1 SNHLY and CDR2 FYNNEI. The CDR3 contains 15 residues. The CDR3 loop is CASIRNSGVNYGYTF. The CDR3 region has the DNA TGTGCCAGCATTCGGAACAGCGGGGTAAACTATGGCTACACCTTC.

About this clone itself: One junction end disagrees with the germline gene, perhaps due to a read error. The chain carries TRBV4-1 and TRBJ2-5; 10 bases map to TRBD2. Germline V gene sequence: CDR1 MGHRA, CDR2 YSYEKL. This CDR3 has 12 residues. The CDR3 coding sequence is TGCGCTAGCAGCGGGAGGGGGGAGACCCAGTACTTC. Residues: CASSGRGETQYF.

This CDR3 reads CACSPLNSNQPQHF. The CDR3 DNA reads TGTGCCTGCTCGCCGCTTAATAGCAATCAGCCCCAGCATTTT. The rearrangement uses TRBV30 and TRBJ1-5; D is ambiguous. Between the trimmed V and J ends, which lost 6 bases and 0 bases, there was a span of 12 bases. This CDR3 comprises 14 residues. CDR1 and CDR2 (germline): GTSNPN, SVGIG (reference sequence).

This chain connects TRBV7-2 to TRBJ2-5; perhaps TRBD1 as D (6 bases). Germline V CDR1 and CDR2: SGHTA, FQGNSA. The V end lost 2 bases, the J end lost 2 bases, and 9 bases lay between the germline ends. This CDR3 is built from 14 residues. CDR3 protein: CASSLTGPQETQYF. CDR3 sequence (DNA): TGTGCCAGCAGCTTAACAGGGCCACAAGAGACCCAGTACTTC.

The CDR3 protein is CASSYAGGRTGELFF. For the CDR3, the DNA is TGTGCCAGCAGTTACGCGGGAGGGCGGACGGGGGAGCTGTTTTTT. The chain carries TRBV27 and TRBJ2-2, with 9 nucleotides matching TRBD2. The length of the CDR3 is 15 residues. J gave up 8 bases and V 4 bases, and 8 bases lay outside the gene matches. Germline lookup yields CDR1 MNHEY and CDR2 SMNVEV (reference sequence).

With respect to this clone: A much larger clone differs by one base, so this may be a read error. The CDR3: CASRPGQEFDWLTSYEQYF. The CDR3 DNA reads TGTGCCAGCAGACCGGGACAGGAGTTTGATTGGCTGACCTCCTACGAGCAGTACTTC. This chain connects TRBV2 to TRBJ2-5; 8 nucleotides align to TRBD1. Matching the DNA end better, TRBJ2-7 makes the J call doubtful. CDR3 length: 19 residues. Germline CDR1 is SNHLY and CDR2 is FYNNEI.

The chain uses TRBV6-4 and TRBJ2-2; the D gene is possibly TRBD1 (5 bases). The CDR3 totals 15 residues. Trimming removed 4 bases at V and 5 bases at J, with 14 bases between. Germline V gives CDR1 MRHNA, CDR2 SNTAGT. CDR3 coding DNA: TGTGCCAGCAGTGCCTCTCAGGGAACGACCGGGGAGCTGTTTTTT. Protein: CASSASQGTTGELFF.

Of note for this clone: The conserved final phenylalanine or tryptophan is absent from the CDR3, which likely points to a read error. The V and J genes are TRBV11-2 and TRBJ2-7; TRBD1 agrees at 8 bases. Germline V gene data show CDR1 as SGHAT and CDR2 as FQNNGV. V shed 4 bases and J 0 bases; nucleotides not matched to a gene: 2. CDR3 length: 14 residues. The CDR3 is CASSWTGNSYEQYI. CDR3 DNA sequence: TGTGCCAGCAGCTGGACAGGGAACTCCTACGAGCAGTACATC.

This clone has a single count. This sequence joins TRBV19 and TRBJ2-7; D unresolved. CDR1 is LNHDA and CDR2 is SQIVND in the germline V gene (reference sequence). The CDR3 totals 13 residues. V was cut by 6 bases and J by 1 base, with 10 bases left in between. The CDR3 is CASRDLTSYEQYF. CDR3 sequence (DNA): TGTGCCAGTAGGGACCTTACTTCCTACGAGCAGTACTTC.

This rearrangement joins TRBV5-5 to TRBJ2-1; TRBD2 matches 11 bases. The CDR3 has 15 residues. The V segment lost 3 bases and the J segment 4 bases; nucleotides outside the gene matches: 3. The germline V gene has CDR1 SGHKS and CDR2 YYEKEE (reference sequence). The CDR3 reads CASSSSGRTYNEQFF. Here the CDR3 DNA reads TGTGCCAGCAGCTCTAGCGGGAGGACTTACAATGAGCAGTTCTTC.

There are many counts of this clone. The chain combines TRBV30 with TRBJ1-1; D gene uncertain. V was shortened by 5 bases and J by 6 bases, with 10 bases between the two germline ends. The germline V gene has CDR1 GTSNPN and CDR2 SVGIG (reference sequence). The CDR3 length is 11 residues. The CDR3 sequence: CAWALAAEAFF. The DNA of the CDR3 is TGTGCCTGGGCGTTGGCAGCTGAAGCTTTCTTT.

The chain joins TRBV7-2 to TRBJ1-1, with 8 positions matching TRBD1. Germline CDR1 reads SGHTA; CDR2 reads FQGNSA. V was clipped by 3 bases and J by 8 bases; unmatched bases: 5. The CDR3 has 13 amino acids. The CDR3 DNA follows: TGTGCCAGCAGCTTTTGGACAGGGCTCGAAGCTTTCTTT. This translates into CASSFWTGLEAFF.

The chain has TRBV25-1 and TRBJ2-3; no definite D call. Deletions cut 11 bases from V and 0 bases from J, with 6 bases between. Germline CDR1 reads MGHDK; CDR2 reads SYGVNS. The CDR3 totals 11 residues. Written as DNA, the CDR3 is TGTGCCGTTGGGAGCACAGATACGCAGTATTTT. Translating it yields CAVGSTDTQYF. Combining the CDR3 with reference TRBV25-1 and TRBJ2-3 gives the whole variable domain EADIYQTPRYLVIGTGKKITLECSQTMGHDKMYWYQQDPGMELHLIHYSYGVNSTEKGDLSSESTVSRIRTEHFPLTLESARPSHTSQYLCAVGSTDTQYFGPGTRLTVL.

For the CDR3, the DNA is TGTGCCAGCAGTCTCGGGGATTGGGAACAAATCTATGGCTACACCTTC. Its protein is CASSLGDWEQIYGYTF. The chain is built from TRBV9 and TRBJ1-2; D gene uncertain. The V gene's germline CDR1 is SGDLS and CDR2 YYNGEE. Trimming took 5 bases from V and 4 from J, leaving 21 bases between them. CDR3 length: 16 amino acids. Together with reference TRBV9 and TRBJ1-2, the CDR3 gives the full variable domain: DSGVTQTPKHLITATGQRVTLRCSPRSGDLSVYWYQQSLDQGLQFLIQYYNGEERAKGNILERFSAQQFPDLHSELNLSSLELGDSALYFCASSLGDWEQIYGYTFGSGTRLTVV.

This clone came up a few times. This chain joins TRBV7-2 and TRBJ2-1; no reliable D call. The CDR3 loop spans 13 amino acids. The V gene's germline CDR1 is SGHTA and CDR2 FQGNSA. V lost 1 base and J 5 bases, leaving 6 bases between the germline ends. The chain's CDR3 is CASSLDLNNEQFF. The CDR3 DNA sequence: TGTGCCAGCAGCTTAGATCTGAACAATGAGCAGTTCTTC.

This chain connects TRBV9 to TRBJ2-1; D may be TRBD1 (6 bases). CDR1 is SGDLS and CDR2 is YYNGEE in the germline V gene. The CDR3 is made up of 15 amino acids. V lost 2 bases to trimming and J lost 2 bases, with 11 bases between them. This chain's CDR3 is CASSVQGFPYNEQFF. DNA of the CDR3: TGTGCCAGCAGCGTTCAGGGGTTTCCCTACAATGAGCAGTTCTTC.

In regard to this clone: With only one base between it and a far larger clone, this is likely a read error. The final CDR3 position lacks the conserved phenylalanine or tryptophan, pointing to a likely read error. The J gene is TRBJ2-7, the V gene TRBV6-1; D possibly corresponds to TRBD2 (6 bases). From germline, CDR1 is MNHNS and CDR2 SASEGT. CDR3 size: 15 residues. V shed 5 bases and J shed 2 bases, with 16 bases lying between them. CDR3 loop: CASSPRLDPPYEQYL. The DNA of the CDR3 is TGTGCCAGCAGTCCCCGACTAGATCCGCCCTACGAGCAGTACCTC.

The CDR3 protein is CASSLWTGTFGGYTF. The CDR3 bases are TGTGCCAGCAGTTTATGGACGGGGACATTTGGGGGCTACACCTTC. This chain joins TRBV28 and TRBJ1-2, with D tentatively TRBD1 (6 bases). V was pared by 0 bases and J by 8 bases, with 16 bases between. The CDR3 runs 15 residues. Germline V gene data show CDR1 as MDHEN and CDR2 as SYDVKM.

The rearrangement uses TRBV10-3 and TRBJ2-7; 9 bases are a match to TRBD2. After removal of 8 bases from V and 1 base from J, the junction contained 6 bases not matched to a gene. CDR1 is ENHRY and CDR2 is SYGVKD in the germline V gene. The length of the CDR3 is 14 residues. The CDR3 loop is CAIGPSGDSYEQYF. Here the CDR3 DNA reads TGTGCCATCGGGCCTAGCGGGGATTCCTACGAGCAGTACTTC.

The chain employs TRBV6-5 and TRBJ2-7; 7 nucleotides match TRBD1. The CDR3 spans 14 residues. In germline, CDR1 is MNHEY, CDR2 SVGAGI. The V gene end was trimmed by 6 bases and the J gene end by 2 bases; junction bases not matched to a gene: 7. CDR3 DNA: TGTGCCAGCAGACCAGACAGGGATCCCTACGAGCAGTACTTC. Protein: CASRPDRDPYEQYF.

This clone was picked up one time. V is TRBV14 and J is TRBJ2-1; D remains ambiguous. The V end lost 3 bases, the J end lost 0 bases, and 9 bases lay between the germline ends. Germline lookup yields CDR1 SGHDN and CDR2 FVKESK. The length of the CDR3 is 15 residues. The CDR3 DNA reads as TGTGCCAGCAGCCAGATACAGTTCTCCTACAATGAGCAGTTCTTC. The encoded protein is CASSQIQFSYNEQFF.

The genes are TRBV5-1 and TRBJ2-2, with 11 bases aligning to TRBD2. Germline CDR1 SGHRS, CDR2 YFSETQ. CDR3 size: 17 residues. Trimming at V came to 4 bases and at J to 2 bases, leaving 7 bases not matched to a gene. CDR3 region: CASSPGLAAINTGELFF. Here the CDR3 DNA reads TGCGCCAGCAGCCCGGGACTAGCGGCAATTAACACCGGGGAGCTGTTTTTT.

The gene calls are TRBV11-2 and TRBJ2-1, with 11 bases matching TRBD2. CDR3 size: 15 residues. Losses at the gene ends were 5 bases for V and 9 bases for J; bases not matched to a gene: 9. Looked up from germline, CDR1 is SGHAT and CDR2 is FQNNGV. This CDR3 reads CASSPGGLAETEQFF. Written as DNA, the CDR3 is TGTGCCAGCAGCCCCGGGGGACTAGCGGAAACTGAGCAGTTCTTC.

The J gene is TRBJ2-1, the V gene TRBV10-3, with TRBD1 identical over 8 bases. The V and J ends lost 8 bases and 0 bases, in that order; junction bases with no gene match: 6. The CDR3 contains 15 residues. Germline V gene lookup returns CDR1 ENHRY and CDR2 SYGVKD. This chain's CDR3 is CAIGLGTGSYNEQFF. The DNA of the CDR3 is TGTGCCATCGGATTGGGGACAGGCTCCTACAATGAGCAGTTCTTC.

Regarding this clone: A far larger clone lies a single base away; this is likely a read error. This chain links TRBV4-1 with TRBJ2-2, with TRBD2 matching over 9 bases. This CDR3 contains 16 residues. CDR1 is MGHRA and CDR2 is YSYEKL in the germline V gene. CDR3 residues: CASSLLAGVRTGELCF. The CDR3 bases are TGCGCCAGCAGCCTCTTAGCGGGAGTGCGTACCGGGGAGCTGTGTTTT.

The DNA for the CDR3 is TGTGCCTGGAGTGTTGGGGCAGTTATGACCAGCGCCATATATTTT. Translated, it gives CAWSVGAVMTSAIYF. V and J are TRBV30 and TRBJ1-3, with D perhaps matching TRBD1 (5 bases). The CDR3 sequence is 15 residues long. V lost 0 bases to trimming and J lost 11 bases, with 20 bases between them. Germline V gene sequence: CDR1 GTSNPN, CDR2 SVGIG (reference sequence).